The T cell receptor (beta chain) under discussion was sequenced for a study of blood T cell repertoires in COVID-19. Study in general: From the United States, Italy and Spain came samples of acute and convalescent COVID-19.

Seattle enrolled patients during active infection and tracked them longitudinally. Germline-derived CDR1 and CDR2 are GTSNPN and SVGIG (reference sequence). The V and J ends lost 0 bases and 7 bases respectively, with 12 bases between them. This CDR3 has 14 residues. Original handling: Reference gene primer amplification gave estimated nucleated cell counts. Some clones are missing from TCRdb's copy, which holds only in-frame ones; the method was immunoSEQ multiplex PCR. V and J calls and clone size follow that table, whereas D and trimming were derived from the DNA. The sample has 97,000 or so clones, about nine tenths seen once.

The sequencing input was peripheral blood. V gene TRBV30 combines with J gene TRBJ1-4; D gene unclear. The TCR sequence derives from a woman between 45 and 60 years old with COVID-19, enrolled during active disease. The CDR3 sequence: CAWSVPGSGEKLFF. The CDR3 DNA is TGTGCCTGGAGTGTACCCGGATCGGGTGAAAAACTGTTTTTT.